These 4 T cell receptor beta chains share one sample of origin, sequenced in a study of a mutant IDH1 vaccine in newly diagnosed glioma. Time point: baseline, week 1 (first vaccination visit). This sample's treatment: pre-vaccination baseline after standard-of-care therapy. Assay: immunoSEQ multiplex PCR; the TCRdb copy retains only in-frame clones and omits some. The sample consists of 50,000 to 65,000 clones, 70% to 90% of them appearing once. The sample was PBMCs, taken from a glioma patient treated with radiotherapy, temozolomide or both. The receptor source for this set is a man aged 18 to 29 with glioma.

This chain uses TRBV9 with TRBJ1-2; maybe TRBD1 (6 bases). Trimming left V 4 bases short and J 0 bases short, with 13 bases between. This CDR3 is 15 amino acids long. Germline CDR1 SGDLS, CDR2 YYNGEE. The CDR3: CASSRGGQTNYGYTF. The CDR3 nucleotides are TGTGCCAGCAGCAGAGGTGGACAGACTAACTATGGCTACACCTTC.

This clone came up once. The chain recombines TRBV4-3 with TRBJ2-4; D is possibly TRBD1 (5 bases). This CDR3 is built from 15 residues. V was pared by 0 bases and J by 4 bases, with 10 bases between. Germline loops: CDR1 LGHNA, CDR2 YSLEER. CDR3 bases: TGCGCCAGCAGCCAAGAGGGGCGAGGTAAAAACATTCAGTACTTC. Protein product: CASSQEGRGKNIQYF.

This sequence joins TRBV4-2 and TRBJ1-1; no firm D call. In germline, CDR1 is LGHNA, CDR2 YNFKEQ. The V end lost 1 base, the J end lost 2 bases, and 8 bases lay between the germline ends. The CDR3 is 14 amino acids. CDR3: CASSQADQNTEAFF. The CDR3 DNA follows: TGTGCCAGCAGCCAAGCTGATCAAAACACTGAAGCTTTCTTT.

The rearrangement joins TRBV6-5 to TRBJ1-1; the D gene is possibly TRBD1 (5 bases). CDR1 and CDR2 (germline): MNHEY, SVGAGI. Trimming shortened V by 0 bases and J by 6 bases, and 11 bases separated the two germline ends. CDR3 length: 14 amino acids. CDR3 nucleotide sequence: TGTGCCAGCAGTTACTCGGGGGTATTAGCTGAAGCTTTCTTT. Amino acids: CASSYSGVLAEAFF.